The source of this T cell receptor beta chain is a study of early T cells in non-severe SARS-CoV-2 infection. Study overall: Alpha and beta chains were unpaired, from unsorted whole-blood bulk RNA.

This clonotype was observed at least ten times. Antigen: not known. Germline V gene sequence: CDR1 MNHEY, CDR2 SMNVEV (reference sequence). Trimming removed 3 bases from V and 3 bases from J, with 3 bases in between. This CDR3 spans 12 amino acids. The TCR library protocol was used to attach unique molecular identifiers. These identifiers were attached to individual cDNA molecules. One entry per CDR3 protein results from TCRdb running MiXCR on the 5' RACE reads. The table has roughly 28,000 distinct CDR3 sequences, less than 6.5% seen once; the top ten hold about 2.5%. Study observations and caveats: Anti-spike CD8 responses were favored in VDJdb matching, and private and CD4 specificities were missed.

The chain links TRBV27 to TRBJ1-5; D remains ambiguous. This TCR came from an adult who was a healthcare worker with PCR-confirmed SARS-CoV-2 infection or an uninfected control (not recorded which). Sequencing used whole blood. The CDR3 region is CASSFVNQPQHF. In DNA, the CDR3 is TGTGCCAGCAGTTTTGTCAATCAGCCCCAGCATTTT.